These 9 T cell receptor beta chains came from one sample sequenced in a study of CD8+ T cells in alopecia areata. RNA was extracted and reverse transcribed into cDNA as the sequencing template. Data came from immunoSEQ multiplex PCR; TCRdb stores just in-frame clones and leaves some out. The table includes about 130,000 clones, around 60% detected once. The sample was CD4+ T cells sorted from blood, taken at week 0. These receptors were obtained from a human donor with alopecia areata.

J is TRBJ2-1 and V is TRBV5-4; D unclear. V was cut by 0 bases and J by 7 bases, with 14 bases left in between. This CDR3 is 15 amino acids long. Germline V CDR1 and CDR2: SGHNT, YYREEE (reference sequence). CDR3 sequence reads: CASSLEGWAGNEQFF. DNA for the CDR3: TGTGCCAGCAGCTTGGAGGGCTGGGCTGGGAATGAGCAGTTCTTC.

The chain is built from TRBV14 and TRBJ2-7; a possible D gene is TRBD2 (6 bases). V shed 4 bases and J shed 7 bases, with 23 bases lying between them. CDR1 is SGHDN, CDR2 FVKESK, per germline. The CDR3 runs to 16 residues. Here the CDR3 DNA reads TGTGCCAGCAGCCCCTTGTCGGGACTCCCCGTAGGAGAGCAGTACTTC. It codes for CASSPLSGLPVGEQYF.

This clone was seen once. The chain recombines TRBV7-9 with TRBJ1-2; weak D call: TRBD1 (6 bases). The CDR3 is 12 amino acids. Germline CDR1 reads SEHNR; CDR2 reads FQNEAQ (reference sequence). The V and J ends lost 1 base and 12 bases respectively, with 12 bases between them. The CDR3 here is CASSLVQRTDTF. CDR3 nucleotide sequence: TGTGCCAGCAGCTTAGTGCAACGGACAGACACCTTC.

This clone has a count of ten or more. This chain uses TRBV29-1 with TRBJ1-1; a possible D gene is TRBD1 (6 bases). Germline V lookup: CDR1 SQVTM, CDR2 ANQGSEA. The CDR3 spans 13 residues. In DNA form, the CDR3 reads TGCAGGGCGAGCAACAGGGACTGGACTGAAGCTTTCTTT. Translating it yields CRASNRDWTEAFF.

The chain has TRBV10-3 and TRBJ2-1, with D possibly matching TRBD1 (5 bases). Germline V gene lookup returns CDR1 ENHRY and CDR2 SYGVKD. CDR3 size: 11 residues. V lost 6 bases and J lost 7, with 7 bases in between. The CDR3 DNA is TGTGCCATCAGCCCAGGGAATGAGCAGTTCTTC. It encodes CAISPGNEQFF.

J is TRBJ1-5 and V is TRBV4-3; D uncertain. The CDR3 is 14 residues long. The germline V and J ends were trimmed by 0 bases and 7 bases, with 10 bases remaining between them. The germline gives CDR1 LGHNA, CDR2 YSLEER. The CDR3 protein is CASSQDWLGQPQHF. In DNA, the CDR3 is TGCGCCAGCAGCCAAGATTGGTTGGGACAGCCCCAGCATTTT.

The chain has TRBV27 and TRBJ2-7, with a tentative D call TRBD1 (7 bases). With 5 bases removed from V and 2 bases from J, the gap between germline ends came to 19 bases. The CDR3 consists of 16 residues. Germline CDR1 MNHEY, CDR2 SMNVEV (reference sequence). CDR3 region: CASSLFGGTATYEQYF. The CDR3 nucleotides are TGTGCCAGCAGTCTCTTTGGCGGGACAGCTACCTACGAGCAGTACTTC.

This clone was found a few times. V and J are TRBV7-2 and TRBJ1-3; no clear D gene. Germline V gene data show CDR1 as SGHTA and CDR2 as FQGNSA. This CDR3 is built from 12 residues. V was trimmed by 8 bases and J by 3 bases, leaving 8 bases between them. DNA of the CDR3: TGTGCCAGCGCGGACGTTGGAAACACCATATATTTT. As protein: CASADVGNTIYF.

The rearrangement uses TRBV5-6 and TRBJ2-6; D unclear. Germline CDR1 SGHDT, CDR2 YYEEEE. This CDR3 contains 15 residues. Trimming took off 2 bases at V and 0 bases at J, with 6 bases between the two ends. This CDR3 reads CASSFQFSGANVLTF. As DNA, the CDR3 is TGTGCCAGCAGCTTCCAGTTCTCTGGGGCCAACGTCCTGACTTTC.